This T cell receptor (beta chain) was obtained from a study of OX40 agonist ivuxolimab in advanced cancers. Within the sample, this clone is medium-sized. TCRdb keeps only in-frame clones here, not all; method: immunoSEQ multiplex PCR. The sample has 25,000 to 30,000 clones, roughly four fifths seen once. V was shortened by 5 bases and J by 3 bases, with 7 bases between the two germline ends. The CDR3 sequence is 12 residues long. Germline CDR1 reads SEHNR; CDR2 reads FQNEAQ (reference sequence). This sequence was found in an adult with an advanced solid tumor such as melanoma, head and neck, liver or kidney cancer. The chain combines TRBV7-9 with TRBJ1-1; D not resolved. The sample was CD4+ or CD8+ T cells sorted from blood, taken in a trial of the OX40 agonist ivuxolimab. The CDR3 here is CASSRGYTEAFF. The CDR3 DNA sequence: TGTGCCAGCAGCCGGGGATACACTGAAGCTTTCTTT. Based on the CDR3 plus reference TRBV7-9 and TRBJ1-1, the full variable domain is DTGVSQNPRHKITKRGQNVTFRCDPISEHNRLYWYRQTLGQGPEFLTYFQNEAQLEKSRLLSDRFSAERPKGSFSTLEIQRTEQGDSAMYLCASSRGYTEAFFGQGTRLTVV.